A single sample is the source of the 31 T cell receptor beta chains below, sequenced in a study of radiotherapy plus CTLA-4 blockade in lung cancer. Measured with immunoSEQ multiplex PCR; TCRdb has only the in-frame clones, and not every one. The repertoire includes nearly 15,000 clones, approximately 75% of them detected once, and approximately 55% sits in the top ten. Here the sequenced sample was peripheral blood, taken from a patient treated with radiotherapy plus ipilimumab. These receptors all stem from a human donor with non-small cell lung cancer whose response to radiotherapy plus ipilimumab could not be evaluated.

The chain links TRBV5-4 to TRBJ1-1; 9 bases are a match to TRBD1. The CDR3 length is 14 residues. Germline lookup yields CDR1 SGHNT and CDR2 YYREEE (reference sequence). With 0 bases clipped from V and 5 bases from J, the junction kept 2 bases outside the gene matches. DNA of the CDR3: TGTGCCAGCAGCTTGGACAGGGGGCTGACTGAAGCTTTCTTT. Translating gives CASSLDRGLTEAFF.

J is TRBJ2-7 and V is TRBV6-1; 9 nucleotides align to TRBD1. Germline-derived CDR1 and CDR2 are MNHNS and SASEGT. The CDR3 spans 12 residues. With 5 bases clipped from V and 5 bases from J, the junction kept 1 base outside the gene matches. The CDR3 DNA sequence: TGTGCCAGCAGTTGGACAGGGGACGAGCAGTACGTC. This sequence encodes CASSWTGDEQYV.

This clone has a handful of counts. This chain links TRBV18 with TRBJ1-1; D remains unclear. Germline CDR1 and CDR2: KGHSH and LQKENI. The CDR3 consists of 15 residues. V dropped 3 bases and J dropped 2 bases, with 13 bases sitting between them. In DNA form, the CDR3 reads TGTGCCAGCTCACCTCAACCGGTGGGCAACACTGAAGCTTTCTTT. Translation: CASSPQPVGNTEAFF.

J is TRBJ2-2 and V is TRBV30, with TRBD2 as a possible D gene (5 bases). Germline CDR1 GTSNPN, CDR2 SVGIG (reference sequence). The CDR3 is 13 amino acids. CDR3 sequence reads: CACGEGNTGELFF. The CDR3, as DNA: TGTGCGTGCGGAGAGGGGAACACCGGGGAGCTGTTTTTT.

This clone was counted between two and nine times. The chain employs TRBV19 and TRBJ1-2; no firm D call. CDR3 length equals 12 residues. The germline V gene encodes CDR1 LNHDA and CDR2 SQIVND (reference sequence). With 6 bases removed from V and 4 bases from J, the gap between germline ends came to 9 bases. The CDR3: CASRIGGYGYTF. Here the CDR3 DNA reads TGTGCCAGTAGGATCGGTGGCTATGGCTACACCTTC.

V is TRBV28 and J is TRBJ1-1; D is unresolved. The CDR3 consists of 15 residues. Germline V gene data show CDR1 as MDHEN and CDR2 as SYDVKM. V dropped 6 bases and J dropped 0 bases, with 14 bases sitting between them. The CDR3, as DNA: TGTGCCAGCAGAACCTCCAGGCTTATGAACACTGAAGCTTTCTTT. It encodes CASRTSRLMNTEAFF.

The gene calls are TRBV7-2 and TRBJ1-1; TRBD1 is a possible D gene (5 bases). The CDR3 consists of 16 residues. V was pared by 6 bases and J by 1 base, with 18 bases between. CDR1 and CDR2 from the germline V gene are SGHTA and FQGNSA. CDR3 amino acids: CASRSGGPLGNTEAFF. CDR3 in DNA: TGTGCCAGCAGGAGCGGGGGACCCCTGGGGAACACTGAAGCTTTCTTT.

The DNA for the CDR3 is TGCGCCAGCAGTGAAGGGCCAGGGTGGAATGAGCAGTTCTTC. It yields the protein CASSEGPGWNEQFF. The gene calls are TRBV10-1 and TRBJ2-1, with D tentatively TRBD1 (5 bases). From germline, CDR1 is WNHNN and CDR2 SYGVQD (reference sequence). This CDR3 has 14 residues. V dropped 3 bases and J dropped 7 bases, with 13 bases sitting between them.

The gene calls are TRBV19 and TRBJ1-1; 8 bases agree with TRBD1. The CDR3 is 14 residues long. The germline gives CDR1 LNHDA, CDR2 SQIVND (reference sequence). After removal of 5 bases from V and 4 bases from J, the junction contained 6 bases not matched to a gene. The CDR3 nucleotides are TGTGCCAGTAGTGACCGGACAGGGAGCACTGAAGCTTTCTTT. The encoded protein is CASSDRTGSTEAFF.

The V and J genes are TRBV6-6 and TRBJ1-5; D may be TRBD1 (5 bases). Trimming left V 8 bases short and J 2 bases short, with 10 bases between. Germline CDR1 is MNHNY and CDR2 is SVGAGI (reference sequence). The CDR3 has 13 residues. As DNA, the CDR3 is TGTGCCAGCGTGGGGCTTGGCAATCAGCCCCAGCATTTT. Protein: CASVGLGNQPQHF.

This clone was seen only once. V gene TRBV19 combines with J gene TRBJ1-1, with TRBD1 matching 8 bases. J lost 5 bases, V lost 5 bases, and 13 bases had no gene match. The length of the CDR3 is 16 residues. CDR1 and CDR2 from the germline V gene are LNHDA and SQIVND (reference sequence). Written as DNA, the CDR3 is TGTGCCAGTAGTGGACAGGGTAAGGTTTCGGGTACTGAAGCTTTCTTT. This gives the protein CASSGQGKVSGTEAFF.

The chain couples TRBV7-6 to TRBJ1-1; D might be TRBD1 (6 bases). This CDR3 region has 15 residues. Germline CDR1 reads SGHVS; CDR2 reads FNYEAQ. V was cut by 5 bases and J by 0 bases, with 13 bases left in between. The DNA for the CDR3 is TGTGCCAGCAGCCCTAGAGGGGGTTTGAACACTGAAGCTTTCTTT. Its translation: CASSPRGGLNTEAFF.

CDR3 sequence: CASTSESSYEQYF. The CDR3 DNA follows: TGTGCCAGCACGAGCGAGAGCTCCTACGAGCAGTACTTC. The rearrangement joins TRBV5-5 to TRBJ2-7; the D is unclear. Trimming shortened V by 6 bases and J by 0 bases, and 10 bases separated the two germline ends. Germline lookup yields CDR1 SGHKS and CDR2 YYEKEE (reference sequence). The CDR3 runs 13 residues.

This clone has a single count. This chain connects TRBV2 to TRBJ1-1, with TRBD1 matching 7 bases. V lost 4 bases and J lost 4; bases outside the gene matches: 9. CDR1 SNHLY and CDR2 FYNNEI come from the germline V gene. CDR3 length: 15 residues. The CDR3 DNA is TGTGCCAGCAGTGGCCTAGGACAGGTTTCCACTGAAGCTTTCTTT. This sequence encodes CASSGLGQVSTEAFF.

This clone came up once. This sequence joins TRBV7-2 and TRBJ1-1; D call uncertain. Germline V CDR1 and CDR2: SGHTA, FQGNSA. Trimming shortened V by 5 bases and J by 5 bases, and 15 bases separated the two germline ends. There are 14 residues in the CDR3. The CDR3 here is CASSPLGGGTEAFF. The CDR3 nucleotides read TGTGCCAGCAGCCCCCTCGGCGGTGGGACTGAAGCTTTCTTT. Full variable domain (outside the CDR3, taken from reference TRBV7-2 and TRBJ1-1): GAGVSQSPSNKVTEKGKDVELRCDPISGHTALYWYRQSLGQGLEFLIYFQGNSAPDKSGLPSDRFSAERTGGSVSTLTIQRTQQEDSAVYLCASSPLGGGTEAFFGQGTRLTVV.

This clone has more than one count but fewer than ten. The chain is built from TRBV4-3 and TRBJ1-1; D perhaps matches TRBD1 (6 bases). CDR1 is LGHNA, CDR2 YSLEER, per germline. V lost 4 bases to trimming and J lost 1 base, with 10 bases between them. This CDR3 spans 14 amino acids. CDR3 in amino acids: CASSLLGGNTEAFF. The CDR3 DNA reads as TGCGCCAGCAGCCTCCTAGGGGGGAACACTGAAGCTTTCTTT.

V gene TRBV9 combines with J gene TRBJ2-1, with 7 bases matching TRBD2. This CDR3 is built from 15 residues. Losses at the gene ends were 0 bases for V and 6 bases for J; bases not matched to a gene: 6. Germline CDR1 SGDLS, CDR2 YYNGEE. The CDR3 protein is CASSVEASGANEQFF. DNA of the CDR3: TGTGCCAGCAGCGTAGAGGCTAGCGGTGCCAATGAGCAGTTCTTC.

The chain has TRBV4-3 and TRBJ1-5; 10 nucleotides align to TRBD1. The trim removed 4 bases at V and 8 bases at J, leaving 5 bases unmatched. CDR1 and CDR2 (germline): LGHNA, YSLEER. There are 14 residues in the CDR3. CDR3 sequence reads: CASSLDRGREPQHF. Written as DNA, the CDR3 is TGCGCCAGCAGCCTCGACAGGGGGCGGGAGCCCCAGCATTTT.

This clone was observed a few times. The chain has TRBV11-2 and TRBJ1-4; a weak D match, TRBD1 (6 bases). CDR3 size: 16 residues. Per germline, CDR1 SGHAT and CDR2 FQNNGV. The germline V and J ends were trimmed by 5 bases and 7 bases, with 20 bases remaining between them. The CDR3 reads CASSPYTGPGGEKLFF. In nucleotides, the CDR3 is TGTGCCAGCAGCCCCTATACAGGGCCCGGAGGTGAAAAACTGTTTTTT.

The chain carries TRBV7-9 and TRBJ2-1; the match to TRBD1 covers 8 bases. Losses at the gene ends were 5 bases for V and 4 bases for J; bases not matched to a gene: 7. Germline CDR1 SEHNR, CDR2 FQNEAQ (reference sequence). The CDR3 has 15 amino acids. CDR3 loop: CASSPAGQVYNEQFF. The CDR3 bases are TGTGCCAGCAGCCCCGCGGGACAGGTATACAATGAGCAGTTCTTC.

The chain recombines TRBV27 with TRBJ1-1; D call uncertain. Germline values: CDR1 MNHEY, CDR2 SMNVEV (reference sequence). The V gene lost 3 bases and the J gene lost 8 bases, with 13 bases spanning the gap. The CDR3 extends over 13 amino acids. CDR3 sequence: CASSFGRGLEAFF. The CDR3, as DNA: TGTGCCAGCAGTTTTGGCCGCGGCTTGGAAGCTTTCTTT.

The chain uses TRBV4-2 and TRBJ2-1; TRBD1 might be the D (6 bases). The CDR3 extends over 15 amino acids. V lost 1 base, J lost 5 bases, and 12 bases lay in between. Germline lookup yields CDR1 LGHNA and CDR2 YNFKEQ. CDR3 sequence (DNA): TGTGCCAGCAGCCAAGTCTGGGACATAGACAATGAGCAGTTCTTC. Its protein is CASSQVWDIDNEQFF.

The rearrangement joins TRBV28 to TRBJ2-7, with 10 bases that match TRBD1. The V gene's germline CDR1 is MDHEN and CDR2 SYDVKM. The J segment lost 3 bases and the V segment lost 4 bases, leaving 3 bases of the junction unmatched. CDR3 length: 14 residues. CDR3 in DNA: TGTGCCAGCAGTTCGACAGGGGGCCACTACGAGCAGTACTTC. Translation: CASSSTGGHYEQYF.

The chain joins TRBV5-4 to TRBJ1-2; the match to TRBD1 covers 9 bases. The germline V gene has CDR1 SGHNT and CDR2 YYREEE (reference sequence). Trimming took 5 bases from V and 4 from J; bases not matched to a gene: 6. This CDR3 is built from 14 residues. CDR3 in DNA: TGTGCCAGCAGGGAACAGGGGGCAGCCTATGGCTACACCTTC. It specifies CASREQGAAYGYTF.

The chain combines TRBV5-4 with TRBJ1-5; 9 nucleotides line up with TRBD1. The ends lost 0 bases at V and 2 bases at J; junction bases unmatched: 0. Per the germline V gene, CDR1 is SGHNT and CDR2 is YYREEE (reference sequence). There are 15 residues in the CDR3. The CDR3 protein is CASSLGTGGNQPQHF. CDR3 DNA: TGTGCCAGCAGCTTGGGGACAGGGGGCAATCAGCCCCAGCATTTT.

The rearrangement joins TRBV7-9 to TRBJ2-7, with a tentative D call TRBD1 (7 bases). V lost 5 bases to trimming and J lost 2 bases, with 13 bases between them. The CDR3 extends over 14 amino acids. Looked up from germline, CDR1 is SEHNR and CDR2 is FQNEAQ (reference sequence). CDR3 residues: CASSGAGQPYEQYF. CDR3 coding DNA: TGTGCCAGCAGCGGGGCGGGACAGCCCTACGAGCAGTACTTC.

The chain recombines TRBV5-1 with TRBJ2-3; D is perhaps TRBD2 (5 bases). V lost 5 bases, J lost 4 bases, and 20 bases lay in between. CDR1 is SGHRS and CDR2 is YFSETQ in the germline V gene. The CDR3 extends over 16 amino acids. The DNA for the CDR3 is TGCGCCAGCAGTCCGGCGGGCCAGAATGAGCCAGATACGCAGTATTTT. This translates into CASSPAGQNEPDTQYF.

This clone was counted between two and nine times. The genes are TRBV19 and TRBJ2-7; D tentatively reads TRBD1 or TRBD2 (5 bases each). This CDR3 has 12 amino acids. From germline, CDR1 is LNHDA and CDR2 SQIVND (reference sequence). Trimming left V 7 bases short and J 7 bases short, with 14 bases between. The CDR3 nucleotides are TGTGCCAGTACCGAGAGGGGTCGGGAGCAGTACGTC. Translation: CASTERGREQYV.

This clone was detected a few times. The chain is built from TRBV30 and TRBJ2-1; possible D gene TRBD2, 7 bases. Trimming cost V 0 bases and J 8 bases, with 11 bases left between them. The CDR3 runs 13 residues. Germline V gives CDR1 GTSNPN, CDR2 SVGIG (reference sequence). The CDR3 nucleotides read TGTGCCTGGAGTGTACGGGGGGCCCATGAGCAGTTCTTC. This gives the protein CAWSVRGAHEQFF.

The rearrangement joins TRBV7-2 to TRBJ2-2; TRBD2 matches at 15 bases. The CDR3 is 18 amino acids. Germline loops: CDR1 SGHTA, CDR2 FQGNSA. Trimming at V came to 5 bases and at J to 2 bases, leaving 6 bases not matched to a gene. The CDR3 nucleotides are TGTGCCAGCAGCCTCAGGACTAGCGGGGGGGCCAACACCGGGGAGCTGTTTTTT. Its protein product is CASSLRTSGGANTGELFF.

This chain joins TRBV5-1 and TRBJ1-1; D is possibly TRBD1 (6 bases). The CDR3 covers 14 residues. The V end lost 2 bases, the J end lost 6 bases, and 14 bases lay between the germline ends. Looked up from germline, CDR1 is SGHRS and CDR2 is YFSETQ. The DNA of the CDR3 is TGCGCCAGCAGCTTCAGGGGATCATCGGCTGAAGCTTTCTTT. Protein sequence: CASSFRGSSAEAFF.